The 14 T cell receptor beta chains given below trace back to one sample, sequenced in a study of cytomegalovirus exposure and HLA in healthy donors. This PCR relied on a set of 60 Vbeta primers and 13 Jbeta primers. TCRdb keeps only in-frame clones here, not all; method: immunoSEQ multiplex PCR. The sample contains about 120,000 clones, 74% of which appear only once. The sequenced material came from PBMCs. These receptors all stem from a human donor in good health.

CDR3: CASSQSRTSALSEQFF. CDR3 DNA: TGTGCCAGCAGTCAAAGCCGGACTAGCGCTTTATCCGAGCAGTTCTTC. This rearrangement joins TRBV28 to TRBJ2-1, with 9 bases identical to TRBD2. V gave up 5 bases and J gave up 10 bases; unmatched junction bases: 15. The CDR3 is made up of 16 amino acids. Germline CDR1 is MDHEN and CDR2 is SYDVKM.

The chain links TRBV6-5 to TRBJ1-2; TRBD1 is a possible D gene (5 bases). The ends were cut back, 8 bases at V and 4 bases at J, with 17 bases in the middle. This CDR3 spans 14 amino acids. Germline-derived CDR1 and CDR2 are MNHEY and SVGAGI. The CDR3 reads CASRTGGIGYGYTF. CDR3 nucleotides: TGTGCCAGCCGGACCGGGGGTATAGGCTATGGCTACACCTTC.

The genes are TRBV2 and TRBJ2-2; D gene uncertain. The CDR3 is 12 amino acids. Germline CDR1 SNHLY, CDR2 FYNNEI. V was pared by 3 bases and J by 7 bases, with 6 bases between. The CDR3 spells CASSERSGELFF. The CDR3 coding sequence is TGTGCCAGCAGTGAGAGGAGCGGGGAGCTGTTTTTT.

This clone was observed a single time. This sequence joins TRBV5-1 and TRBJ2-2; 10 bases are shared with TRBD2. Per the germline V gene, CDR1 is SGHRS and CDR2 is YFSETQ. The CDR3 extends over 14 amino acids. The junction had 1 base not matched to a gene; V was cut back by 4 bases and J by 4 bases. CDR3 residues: CASSASGGTGELFF. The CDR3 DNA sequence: TGCGCCAGCAGCGCTAGCGGGGGCACCGGGGAGCTGTTTTTT.

The CDR3 here is CASSVKGVRNTEAFF. The CDR3 DNA follows: TGTGCCAGCAGTGTGAAGGGGGTAAGGAACACTGAAGCTTTCTTT. The chain employs TRBV2 and TRBJ1-1; a weak D match, TRBD1 (6 bases). Germline CDR1 and CDR2: SNHLY and FYNNEI. V gave up 4 bases and J gave up 1 base, with 13 bases separating them. This CDR3 comprises 15 residues.

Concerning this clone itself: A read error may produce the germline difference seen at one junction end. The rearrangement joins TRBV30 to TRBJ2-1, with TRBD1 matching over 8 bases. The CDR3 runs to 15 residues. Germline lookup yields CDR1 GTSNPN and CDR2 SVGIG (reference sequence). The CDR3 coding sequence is TGTGCCCGGAGTGGAGGGGGGACAGGCTACAATGAGCAGTTCTTC. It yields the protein CARSGGGTGYNEQFF.

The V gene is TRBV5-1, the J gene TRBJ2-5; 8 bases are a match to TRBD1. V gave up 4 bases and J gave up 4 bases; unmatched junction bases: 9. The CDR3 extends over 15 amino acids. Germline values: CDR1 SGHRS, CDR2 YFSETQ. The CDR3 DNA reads TGCGCCAGCAGCCCTTGGCCAGGGGGCGTAGAGACCCAGTACTTC. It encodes CASSPWPGGVETQYF.

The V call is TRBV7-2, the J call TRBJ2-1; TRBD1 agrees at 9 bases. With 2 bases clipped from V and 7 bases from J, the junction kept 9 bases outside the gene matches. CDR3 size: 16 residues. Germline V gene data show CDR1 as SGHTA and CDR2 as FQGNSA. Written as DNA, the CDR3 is TGTGCCAGCAGCTTAACGACCGGGACAGGGCAGAATGAGCAGTTCTTC. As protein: CASSLTTGTGQNEQFF.

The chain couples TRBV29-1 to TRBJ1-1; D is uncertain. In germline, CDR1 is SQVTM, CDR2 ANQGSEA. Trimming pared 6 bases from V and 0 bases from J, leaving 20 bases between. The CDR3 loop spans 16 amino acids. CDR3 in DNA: TGCAGCGTCCCCCCAGCGGCGAACAGTATGAACACTGAAGCTTTCTTT. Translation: CSVPPAANSMNTEAFF.

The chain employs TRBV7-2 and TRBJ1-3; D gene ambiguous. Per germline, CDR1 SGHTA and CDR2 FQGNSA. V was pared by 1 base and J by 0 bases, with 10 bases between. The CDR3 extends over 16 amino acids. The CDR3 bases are TGTGCCAGCAGCTTAGGAGGTCATAACTCTGGAAACACCATATATTTT. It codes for CASSLGGHNSGNTIYF. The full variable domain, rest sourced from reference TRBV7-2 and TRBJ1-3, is GAGVSQSPSNKVTEKGKDVELRCDPISGHTALYWYRQSLGQGLEFLIYFQGNSAPDKSGLPSDRFSAERTGGSVSTLTIQRTQQEDSAVYLCASSLGGHNSGNTIYFGEGSWLTVV.

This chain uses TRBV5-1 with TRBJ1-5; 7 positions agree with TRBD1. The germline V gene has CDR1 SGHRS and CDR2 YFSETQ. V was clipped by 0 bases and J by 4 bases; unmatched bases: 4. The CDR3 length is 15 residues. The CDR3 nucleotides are TGCGCCAGCAGCTTGGGGGGACAGCCAAATCAGCCCCAGCATTTT. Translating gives CASSLGGQPNQPQHF.

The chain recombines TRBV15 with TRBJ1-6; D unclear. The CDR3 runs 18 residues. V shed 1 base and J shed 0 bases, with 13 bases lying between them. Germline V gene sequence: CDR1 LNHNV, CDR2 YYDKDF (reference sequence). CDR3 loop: CATSRARPASSYNSPLHF. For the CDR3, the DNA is TGTGCCACCAGCAGAGCTAGACCCGCGAGCTCCTATAATTCACCCCTCCACTTT.

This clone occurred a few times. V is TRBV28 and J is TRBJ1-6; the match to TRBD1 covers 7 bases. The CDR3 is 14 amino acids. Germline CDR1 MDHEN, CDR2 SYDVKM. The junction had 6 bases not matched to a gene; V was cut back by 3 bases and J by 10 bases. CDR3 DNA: TGTGCCAGCAGTTTGAGGAGGGGGCTCTCACCCCTCCACTTT. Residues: CASSLRRGLSPLHF.

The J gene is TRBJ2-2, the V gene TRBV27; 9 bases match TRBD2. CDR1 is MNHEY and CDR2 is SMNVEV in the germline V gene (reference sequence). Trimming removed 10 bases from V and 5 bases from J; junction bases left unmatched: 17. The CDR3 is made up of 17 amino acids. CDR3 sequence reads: CATASLWSSGRTGELFF. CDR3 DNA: TGTGCCACCGCCTCCCTTTGGAGTAGCGGGAGAACCGGGGAGCTGTTTTTT.